Listed below are T cell receptor beta chains from one sample, sequenced in a study of T cells in Graves' hyperthyroidism and ophthalmopathy. MiXCR, run by TCRdb on the multiplex PCR reads, gives a single entry per CDR3 protein. The data hold a few hundred thousand distinct CDR3 sequences, with more than 11% observed a single time. Material for sequencing was blood. The receptors originated from a woman aged 30 to 39 with Graves' hyperthyroidism that later progressed to Graves' ophthalmopathy. CDR3s include the opening cysteine and the closing phenylalanine or tryptophan. Each record gives: V gene, D gene, J gene, clone size, CDR3 DNA, CDR3 protein. A D gene is named only where the DNA matches it firmly. Clone size is given for some rows only: seen once, a few or many times, or a class if the clone is expanded.

>TRBV11-2|-|TRBJ1-2|many
TGTGCCAGCAGCTCCTTTGGGACCGAGACTCACTATGGCTACACCTTC
CASSSFGTETHYGYTF
>TRBV7-9|TRBD1|TRBJ1-4|-
TGTGCCAGCAGCCCCCGACAGGGATCGACTAATGAAAAACTGTTTTTT
CASSPRQGSTNEKLFF
>TRBV5-1|-|TRBJ1-1|-
TGCGCCAGCAGCGAGCCCCACACTGAAGCTTTCTTT
CASSEPHTEAFF
>TRBV28|TRBD1|TRBJ2-5|few
TGTGCCAGCAGAGCCGGGACAGGGTTTTCCCCAAAACGAGAGACCCAGTACTTC
CASRAGTGFSPKRETQYF
>TRBV4-2|-|TRBJ1-3|few
TGTGCCAGCAGCCAAGATATAACCGCTGGAAACACCATATATTTT
CASSQDITAGNTIYF
>TRBV5-4|-|TRBJ1-1|-
TGTGCCAGCAGCGTGGAGGACGGTCGTTCGGCTGAAGCTTTCTTT
CASSVEDGRSAEAFF
>TRBV15|-|TRBJ1-1|many
TGTGCCACCAGCAGGTCTGAATTGAGTCTGAACACTGAAGCTTTCTTT
CATSRSELSLNTEAFF
>TRBV27|-|TRBJ2-7|many
TGTGCCAGCAGTCCGGACAGTTCCTACGAGCAGTACTTC
CASSPDSSYEQYF
>TRBV12-5|-|TRBJ2-2|many
TGTGCTAGTGGAACCGACGGGGTCGGGACCGGGGAGCTGTTTTTT
CASGTDGVGTGELFF
>TRBV12-3/TRBV12-4|-|TRBJ1-1|many
TGTGCCAGCTGCTCGGGGGGGGGCACTGAAGCTTTCTTT
CASCSGGGTEAFF
>TRBV7-2|-|TRBJ2-2|many
TGTGCCAGCAGTTTAGCCGGAGGGACCGGGGAGCTGTTTTTT
CASSLAGGTGELFF
>TRBV9|-|TRBJ2-3|many
TGTGCCAGCAGCCCACGACTAGTTGGAGATACGCAGTATTTT
CASSPRLVGDTQYF
>TRBV6-1|-|TRBJ1-4|few
TGTGCCAGCAGTCAGACCGGACTGCTTAATGAAAAACTGTTTTTT
CASSQTGLLNEKLFF
>TRBV4-1|-|TRBJ2-7|-
TGCGCCAGCAGCCAAGACGCGCGGGTCTCCTACGAGCAGTACTTC
CASSQDARVSYEQYF
>TRBV7-2|TRBD1|TRBJ1-2|many
TGTGCCAGCAGCCCATCGGACAGGGGGCGGAGGGGCTACACCTTC
CASSPSDRGRRGYTF
>TRBV12-3/TRBV12-4|-|TRBJ2-1|many
TGTGCCAGCGGCCCGGGCGCAGCACGGGCCAAGCAGTTCTTC
CASGPGAARAKQFF
>TRBV6-1|-|TRBJ1-5|-
TGTGCCAGCAGCCCCGTCGGGCAGGGCAATCAGCCCCAGCATTTT
CASSPVGQGNQPQHF
>TRBV4-3|-|TRBJ2-2|-
TGCGCTAGCAGCCAAGTCGGCCCCGGGAACTGGATGAACACCGGGGAGCTGTTTTTT
CASSQVGPGNWMNTGELFF
>TRBV19|-|TRBJ2-3|-
TGTGCCAGTAGCTCGTTTGGGGATACGCAGTATTTT
CASSSFGDTQYF
>TRBV7-2|-|TRBJ1-1|many
TGTGCCAGCAGGGTGGTAGCGGGGACTGAAGCTTTCTTT
CASRVVAGTEAFF
>TRBV11-2|-|TRBJ2-7|many
TGTGCCAGCAGCGAGACCCCGGCTAGTTTGTTGTACGAGCAGTACTTC
CASSETPASLLYEQYF
>TRBV29-1|TRBD1|TRBJ2-3|many
TGCAGTGCGACAGGGCCCTTAGGCGCAGATACGCAGTATTTT
CSATGPLGADTQYF
>TRBV6-1|-|TRBJ2-3|many
TGTGCCAGCAGTTCTATAGGGGGGAGCACAGATACGCAGTATTTT
CASSSIGGSTDTQYF
>TRBV9|-|TRBJ2-5|many
TGTGCCAGCAGCTCCCCGGGCCTCGGAGAGACCCAGTACTTC
CASSSPGLGETQYF